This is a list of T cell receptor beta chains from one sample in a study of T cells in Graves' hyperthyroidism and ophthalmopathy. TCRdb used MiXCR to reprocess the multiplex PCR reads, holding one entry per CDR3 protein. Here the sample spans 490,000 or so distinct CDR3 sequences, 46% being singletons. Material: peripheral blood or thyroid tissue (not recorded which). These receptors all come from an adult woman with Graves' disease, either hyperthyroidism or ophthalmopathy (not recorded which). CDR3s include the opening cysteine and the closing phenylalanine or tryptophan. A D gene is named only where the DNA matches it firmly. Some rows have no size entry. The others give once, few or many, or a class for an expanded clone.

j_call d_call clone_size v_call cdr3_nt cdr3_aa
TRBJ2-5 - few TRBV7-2 TGTGCCAGCAGCTCGGGACAGTACTTC CASSSGQYF
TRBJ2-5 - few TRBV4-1 TGCGCCAGCAGCCAAGACGCAGGGTTTGACCAAGAGACCCAGTACTTC CASSQDAGFDQETQYF
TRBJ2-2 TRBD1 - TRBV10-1 TGCGCCAGCTTCGGGACAGGGGAAACCGGGGAGCTGTTTTTT CASFGTGETGELFF
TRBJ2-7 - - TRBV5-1 TGCGCCAGCAGCTTGGAATCGGGGACCGAGCAGTACTTC CASSLESGTEQYF
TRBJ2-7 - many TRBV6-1 TGTGCCAGCAGGGGTGACAACCTCGAGCAGTACTTC CASRGDNLEQYF
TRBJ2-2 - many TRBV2 TGTGCCAGCACCGTTGGGGTCGGCACCGGGGAGCTGTTTTTT CASTVGVGTGELFF
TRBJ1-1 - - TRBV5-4 TGTGCCAGCAGCTTCGACGTTACTGAAGCTTTCTTT CASSFDVTEAFF
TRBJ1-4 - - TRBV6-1 TGTGCCAGCAGTGTTCCGAATGAAAAACTGTTTTTT CASSVPNEKLFF
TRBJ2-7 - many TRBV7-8 TGTGCCAGCAGTCTGGGACCCGAGGAAAGGCAGTACTTC CASSLGPEERQYF
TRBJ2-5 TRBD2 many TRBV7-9 TGTGCCAGCAGCAAATATATTGGGACTACCAAAACCTCCCAAGAGACCCAGTACTTC CASSKYIGTTKTSQETQYF
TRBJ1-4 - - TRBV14 TGTGCCAGCAGCCAAGGGTTGGGGGCCCGAAAACTGTTTTTT CASSQGLGARKLFF
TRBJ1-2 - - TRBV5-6 TGTGCCAGCAGAAGCGTCTTGGTTGGCTATGGCTACACCTTC CASRSVLVGYGYTF
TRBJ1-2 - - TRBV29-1 TGCAGCGTTGATAACTATGGCTACACCTTC CSVDNYGYTF
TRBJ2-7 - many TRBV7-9 TGTGCCAGCAGCTTAGACGGGGTCTCCTACGAGCAGTACTTC CASSLDGVSYEQYF
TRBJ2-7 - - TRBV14 TGTGCCAGCAGCCAAGATCACAACTCCTACGAGCAGTACTTC CASSQDHNSYEQYF
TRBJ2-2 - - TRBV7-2 TGTGCCAGCAGCTTAAATGGGGCGGGCACGAACACCGGGGAGCTGTTTTTT CASSLNGAGTNTGELFF
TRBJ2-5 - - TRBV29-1 TGCAGCGTTGAAGGGAGGGAGACCATACAAGAGACCCAGTACTTC CSVEGRETIQETQYF
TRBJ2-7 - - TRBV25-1 TGTGCCAGCAGCTTAGCAGGGACTCCCTATAAGCAGTACTTC CASSLAGTPYKQYF
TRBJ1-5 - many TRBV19 TGTGCCAGTAGTATCGGTAACCTCCGGATTAATCAGCCCCAGCATTTT CASSIGNLRINQPQHF
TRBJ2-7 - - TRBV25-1 TGTGCCAGCCAAGGGGTCCACGAGCAGTACTTC CASQGVHEQYF
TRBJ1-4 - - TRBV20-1 TGCAGTGCTTCAGGGCGGGTTAATGAAAAACTGTTTTTT CSASGRVNEKLFF
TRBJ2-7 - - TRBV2 TGTGCCAGCAGTCGGACTAACTACGAGCAGTACTTC CASSRTNYEQYF
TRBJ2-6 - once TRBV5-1 TGCGCCAGCAGCTTGGTTCAGGTTAACGTCCTGACTTTC CASSLVQVNVLTF
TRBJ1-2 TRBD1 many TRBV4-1 TGCGCCAGCAGCCGGGGGGGGACAGTGGGCTACACCTTC CASSRGGTVGYTF
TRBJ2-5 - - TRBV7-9 TGTGCCAGCAGCGAGAAGCGCTGGACGGAGACCCAGTACTTC CASSEKRWTETQYF
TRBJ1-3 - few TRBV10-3 TGTGCCAGCAGTGAGTCGCAAACAGGCGGCGCCATATATTTT CASSESQTGGAIYF
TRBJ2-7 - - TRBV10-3 TGTGCCAGCAGTACCTTTTACGAGCAGTACTTC CASSTFYEQYF
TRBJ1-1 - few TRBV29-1 TGCAGCGTTGTGACGGGAGAATCGGTAGCTTTCTTT CSVVTGESVAFF
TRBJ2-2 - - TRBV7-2 TGTGCCAGCAGCTCCTCGACGAACTACGGGGAGCTGTTTTTT CASSSSTNYGELFF
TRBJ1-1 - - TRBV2 TGTGCCAGCAGCGAAACAGGGGCTTTCTTT CASSETGAFF
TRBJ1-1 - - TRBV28 TGTGCCAGCAGTTTATCATCGTCTTTTGAAGCTTTCTTT CASSLSSSFEAFF
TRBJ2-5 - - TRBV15 TGTGCCACCAGCAGAGATGAGGCAGCTAGGACCCAGTACTTC CATSRDEAARTQYF
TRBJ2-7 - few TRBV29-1 TGCAGCGTTGGAAGCGGCTCCTACGAGCAGTACTTC CSVGSGSYEQYF
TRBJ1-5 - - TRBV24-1 TGTGCCACCAGTGACTGTCGACAGCCCCAGCATTTT CATSDCRQPQHF
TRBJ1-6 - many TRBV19 TGTGCCAGGCTCGAACCATCGCTGGATAATTCACCCCTCCACTTT CARLEPSLDNSPLHF
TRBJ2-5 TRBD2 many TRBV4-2 TGTGCCAGCAGCCAAGAAGGCGCGGGAGAGGAGACCCAGTACTTC CASSQEGAGEETQYF
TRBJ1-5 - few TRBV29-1 TGCAGCGTTGGATTGGGGAATCAGCCCCAGCATTTT CSVGLGNQPQHF
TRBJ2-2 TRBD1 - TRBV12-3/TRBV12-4 TGTGCCGGCCGAGACAGGGGGCGACCCGCGAACACCGGGGAGCTGTTTTTT CAGRDRGRPANTGELFF
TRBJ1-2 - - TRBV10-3 TGTGCCATCAGTGAGCCTAGGACAGATGTCCTCTATGGCTACACCTTC CAISEPRTDVLYGYTF
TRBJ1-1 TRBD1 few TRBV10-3 TGTGCCATTCGGACAGGCGTGAACACTGAAGCTTTCTTT CAIRTGVNTEAFF
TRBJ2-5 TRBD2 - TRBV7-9 TGTGCCAGCAGCTTGCGGGGGGTGCAGACCCAGTACTTC CASSLRGVQTQYF